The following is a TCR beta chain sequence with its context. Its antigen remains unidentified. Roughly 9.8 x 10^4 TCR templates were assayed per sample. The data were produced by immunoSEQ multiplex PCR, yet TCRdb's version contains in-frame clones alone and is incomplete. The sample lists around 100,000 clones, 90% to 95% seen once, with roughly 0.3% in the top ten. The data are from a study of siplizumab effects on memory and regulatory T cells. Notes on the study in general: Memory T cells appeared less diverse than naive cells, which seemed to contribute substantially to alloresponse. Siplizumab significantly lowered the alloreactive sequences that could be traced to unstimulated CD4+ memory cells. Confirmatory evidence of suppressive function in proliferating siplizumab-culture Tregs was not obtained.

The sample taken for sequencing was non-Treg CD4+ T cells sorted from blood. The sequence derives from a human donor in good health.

The CDR3 sequence: CAISFTGLAGEWETQYF. For the CDR3, the DNA is TGTGCCATCAGTTTTACGGGACTAGCGGGAGAATGGGAGACCCAGTACTTC. The chain has TRBV10-3 and TRBJ2-5; 14 nucleotides match TRBD2. From germline, CDR1 is ENHRY and CDR2 SYGVKD. The CDR3 totals 17 residues. With 5 bases clipped from V and 5 bases from J, the junction kept 10 bases outside the gene matches.